The 17 T cell receptor beta chains given below trace back to one sample, sequenced in a study of blood T cell repertoires in COVID-19. The assay was immunoSEQ multiplex PCR, and TCRdb's table has in-frame clones only and misses some. The sample has 150,000 or so clones, around 83% seen once. The sequenced sample was peripheral blood. These receptors were obtained from a woman of 80 years or more with acute or convalescent COVID-19.

The V call is TRBV5-1, the J call TRBJ2-1; D perhaps matches TRBD2 (6 bases). Germline values: CDR1 SGHRS, CDR2 YFSETQ. V lost 4 bases, J lost 6 bases, and 11 bases lay in between. The CDR3 covers 13 residues. The CDR3, as DNA: TGCGCCAGCAGCGAGGGACTTTTCAATGAGCAGTTCTTC. Amino acids: CASSEGLFNEQFF.

The rearrangement uses TRBV6-5 and TRBJ1-6; 10 bases match TRBD1. This CDR3 comprises 14 residues. Looked up from germline, CDR1 is MNHEY and CDR2 is SVGAGI. With V trimmed by 6 bases and J by 7 bases, 3 bases remained unmatched. This CDR3 reads CASSRQGANSPLHF. The CDR3 coding sequence is TGTGCCAGCAGCCGACAGGGGGCAAATTCACCCCTCCACTTT.

V usage is TRBV18 and J usage is TRBJ2-3, with 7 nucleotides matching TRBD1. V dropped 2 bases and J dropped 7; count of bases not matched to a gene: 6. The CDR3 is made up of 14 amino acids. In germline, CDR1 is KGHSH, CDR2 LQKENI. This CDR3 is CASSPKMGQNTQYF. The CDR3 bases are TGTGCCAGCTCACCAAAGATGGGACAGAATACGCAGTATTTT.

In DNA form, the CDR3 reads TGTGCCAGCAGCTCCTACCCGGACTCTCCAGTAGAGCAGTTCTTC. Translated: CASSSYPDSPVEQFF. The rearrangement joins TRBV7-2 to TRBJ2-1; D is perhaps TRBD2 (5 bases). The germline V gene encodes CDR1 SGHTA and CDR2 FQGNSA. This CDR3 is 15 amino acids long. V was pared by 4 bases and J by 10 bases, with 20 bases between.

The chain carries TRBV19 and TRBJ1-1; the D is unclear. CDR1 and CDR2 from the germline V gene are LNHDA and SQIVND (reference sequence). Trimming stripped 2 bases from V and 0 bases from J, with 7 bases between. This CDR3 is built from 14 residues. This chain's CDR3 is CASSIRRVNTEAFF. In DNA form, the CDR3 reads TGTGCCAGTAGTATAAGGAGAGTGAACACTGAAGCTTTCTTT. Filled out from reference TRBV19 and TRBJ1-1, the complete variable domain reads DGGITQSPKYLFRKEGQNVTLSCEQNLNHDAMYWYRQDPGQGLRLIYYSQIVNDFQKGDIAEGYSVSREKKESFPLTVTSAQKNPTAFYLCASSIRRVNTEAFFGQGTRLTVV.

This chain joins TRBV19 and TRBJ2-5, with a tentative D call TRBD1 (5 bases). The CDR3 totals 15 residues. Germline CDR1 and CDR2: LNHDA and SQIVND (reference sequence). V lost 3 bases to trimming and J lost 0 bases, with 11 bases between them. The CDR3: CASSMDRGNQETQYF. The CDR3 region has the DNA TGTGCCAGTAGTATGGATAGGGGTAACCAAGAGACCCAGTACTTC.

The gene calls are TRBV7-2 and TRBJ1-2; no reliable D call. CDR3 length: 13 residues. Germline V lookup: CDR1 SGHTA, CDR2 FQGNSA. V lost 5 bases to trimming and J lost 6 bases, with 13 bases between them. The CDR3 DNA sequence: TGTGCCAGCAGCCCCGGCAGGAGGGATGGCTACACCTTC. Translated: CASSPGRRDGYTF.

Concerning this clone itself: This sample includes further DNA sequences coding for the same CDR3. The rearrangement joins TRBV7-9 to TRBJ2-5; 8 bases fit TRBD1. The CDR3 has 15 amino acids. The germline gives CDR1 SEHNR, CDR2 FQNEAQ (reference sequence). V trimming: 5 bases; J trimming: 5 bases; junction bases outside the gene matches: 10. In DNA, the CDR3 is TGTGCCAGCAGCCGGAGGACAGGGCCTGTGGAGACCCAGTACTTC. Translating gives CASSRRTGPVETQYF. Variable domain in full (rest from reference TRBV7-9 and TRBJ2-5): DTGVSQNPRHKITKRGQNVTFRCDPISEHNRLYWYRQTLGQGPEFLTYFQNEAQLEKSRLLSDRFSAERPKGSFSTLEIQRTEQGDSAMYLCASSRRTGPVETQYFGPGTRLLVL.

The V and J genes are TRBV11-3 and TRBJ1-6; 9 bases line up with TRBD1. The CDR3 length is 16 residues. V was pared by 5 bases and J by 11 bases, with 13 bases of the junction left unmatched. The germline gives CDR1 SGHNT, CDR2 YENEEA. The CDR3 DNA is TGTGCCAGCAGCCCCGCCCTCGACAGGGGGGGTCCACCCCTCCACTTT. It translates to CASSPALDRGGPPLHF.

The sample holds a few counts of this clone. CDR3 DNA sequence: TGTGCCAGCAGCCCCCGGACATCAACTAATGAAAAACTGTTTTTT. Protein: CASSPRTSTNEKLFF. The chain couples TRBV14 to TRBJ1-4; the D gene is possibly TRBD1 (5 bases). Between the trimmed V and J ends, which lost 4 bases and 0 bases, there was a span of 9 bases. CDR1 is SGHDN, CDR2 FVKESK, per germline. The CDR3 consists of 15 residues.

For the CDR3, the DNA is TGTGCCAGCAGCTCCCTGCGGGGGGGCAGCGATGAGCAGTTCTTC. It codes for CASSSLRGGSDEQFF. The chain employs TRBV3-1 (or the pseudogene TRBV3-2) and TRBJ2-1, with 9 bases that match TRBD2. The trim removed 5 bases at V and 8 bases at J, leaving 10 bases unmatched. CDR3 length: 15 amino acids. Germline V gives CDR1 LGHDT, CDR2 YNNKEL (reference sequence).

This clone showed up just a few times. The CDR3, as DNA: TGCGCCAGCAGCTTGGGGGGCCACAAGGAAAAACTGTTTTTT. Its translation: CASSLGGHKEKLFF. This chain connects TRBV5-1 to TRBJ1-4, with a possible D match to TRBD1 (5 bases). This CDR3 contains 14 residues. Germline V gene data show CDR1 as SGHRS and CDR2 as YFSETQ. Trimming stripped 0 bases from V and 8 bases from J, with 11 bases between.

The chain combines TRBV19 with TRBJ2-4; D is uncertain. V shed 8 bases and J shed 4 bases, with 12 bases lying between them. Germline V gene lookup returns CDR1 LNHDA and CDR2 SQIVND (reference sequence). This CDR3 is built from 13 residues. CDR3 residues: CASFETLKNIQYF. The CDR3 DNA sequence: TGTGCCAGTTTTGAGACTCTGAAAAACATTCAGTACTTC. The full variable domain, with the rest looked up from reference TRBV19 and TRBJ2-4, is DGGITQSPKYLFRKEGQNVTLSCEQNLNHDAMYWYRQDPGQGLRLIYYSQIVNDFQKGDIAEGYSVSREKKESFPLTVTSAQKNPTAFYLCASFETLKNIQYFGAGTRLSVL.

Here the CDR3 reads CASSLAVWGGEETQYF. Written as DNA, the CDR3 is TGTGCCAGCAGCTTGGCCGTATGGGGGGGTGAGGAGACCCAGTACTTC. This chain connects TRBV5-4 to TRBJ2-5; 7 nucleotides match TRBD2. CDR1 and CDR2 from the germline V gene are SGHNT and YYREEE (reference sequence). The CDR3 is made up of 16 amino acids. J gave up 5 bases and V 0 bases, and 10 bases lay outside the gene matches.

The chain is built from TRBV7-7 and TRBJ2-3; D is unclear. V was clipped by 1 base and J by 4 bases, with 9 bases between them. Germline V gene sequence: CDR1 SSHAT, CDR2 FNYEAQ (reference sequence). CDR3 length: 14 residues. The CDR3 DNA reads as TGTGCCAGCAGCTTAGGGGCCGCCCCAGATACGCAGTATTTT. Translated, it gives CASSLGAAPDTQYF.

The chain uses TRBV5-1 and TRBJ1-6; 9 bases agree with TRBD1. There are 16 residues in the CDR3. Germline V lookup: CDR1 SGHRS, CDR2 YFSETQ. Trimming cost V 4 bases and J 5 bases; bases outside gene matches: 7. The CDR3 DNA follows: TGCGCCAGCAGCGGGGGACAGGGACTCAATAATTCACCCCTCCACTTT. Translated: CASSGGQGLNNSPLHF.

The chain employs TRBV2 and TRBJ2-3; the D is unclear. Trimming left V 8 bases short and J 4 bases short, with 16 bases between. Per germline, CDR1 SNHLY and CDR2 FYNNEI. The CDR3 has 14 residues. The CDR3 DNA follows: TGTGCCAGCTCCAAGCAACAGTCCCCAGATACGCAGTATTTT. Translated, it gives CASSKQQSPDTQYF.